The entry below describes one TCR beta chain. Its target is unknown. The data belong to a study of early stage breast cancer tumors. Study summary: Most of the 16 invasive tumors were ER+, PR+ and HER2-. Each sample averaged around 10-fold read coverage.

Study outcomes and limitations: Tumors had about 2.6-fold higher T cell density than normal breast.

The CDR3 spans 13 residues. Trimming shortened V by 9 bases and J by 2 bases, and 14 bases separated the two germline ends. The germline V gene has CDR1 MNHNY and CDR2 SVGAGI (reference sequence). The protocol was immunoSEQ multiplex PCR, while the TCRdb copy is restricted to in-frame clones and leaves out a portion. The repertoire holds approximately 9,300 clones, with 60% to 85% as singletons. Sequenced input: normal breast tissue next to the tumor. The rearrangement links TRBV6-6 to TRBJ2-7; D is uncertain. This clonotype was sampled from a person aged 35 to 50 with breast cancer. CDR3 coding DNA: TGTGCCAGACCTTCGGGCAAAACCTACGAGCAGTACTTC. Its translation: CARPSGKTYEQYF.